This T cell receptor beta chain was recorded in a study of blood T cell repertoires in COVID-19. The wider study: The origin of the acute and convalescent COVID-19 samples was the United States, Italy and Spain. PBMCs, B-cell-depleted T cells, or T cells provided the cDNA or gDNA that made up the material.

This CDR3 has 14 amino acids. The ends were cut back, 1 base at V and 5 bases at J, with 9 bases in the middle. Looked up from germline, CDR1 is SGHTA and CDR2 is FQGTGA. Source study methods: Nucleated cell counts were estimated from reference gene primer amplification. This table comes from immunoSEQ multiplex PCR, and its TCRdb copy is limited to in-frame clones, with some not included. V and J calls and clone size are given by that table; D and trimming were obtained from the DNA. The sample consists of over 120,000 clones, roughly nine tenths of them appearing once. The TCR comes from a human donor in a cohort sampled during active COVID-19. Sequenced material: peripheral blood. The chain combines TRBV7-3 with TRBJ2-1; tentatively, D is TRBD2 (5 bases). CDR3 nucleotides: TGTGCCAGCAGCTTAAAGCGGTTAGACAATGAGCAGTTCTTC. It codes for CASSLKRLDNEQFF.